Sequencing of this T cell receptor (beta chain) was carried out in a study of cytomegalovirus exposure and HLA in healthy donors. Study results and limitations: Confirmation in vitro established that a few CMV-associated chains were specific for CMV antigens.

CDR3 size: 15 residues. Germline CDR1 MNHEY, CDR2 SVGAGI. V lost 6 bases and J lost 0; bases outside the gene matches: 6. Regarding this clone: The antigen is not known.

The PCR contained 60 Vbeta and 13 Jbeta primers. Assay used: immunoSEQ multiplex PCR; TCRdb lists only in-frame clones, some missing. The sample shows about 170,000 clones, 65% to 85% of them seen only once. The receptor's source is a woman between 45 and 65 years old in good health and CMV-seropositive. Sequenced material: PBMCs. This chain connects TRBV6-5 to TRBJ2-5; the match to TRBD1 covers 8 bases. The CDR3 sequence is CASSLTGEDQETQYF. CDR3 nucleotide sequence: TGTGCCAGCAGCCTGACAGGGGAGGACCAAGAGACCCAGTACTTC.